This TCR beta chain emerged from a study of regulatory T cells in long-lasting Graves disease. Study-level results: There was favoring of TRBV28, TRBJ1-2 and TRBJ2-5 in persistent disease.

This clonotype was seen ten or more times. Its antigen is currently unknown. iRepertoire HTBI primers and Arm-PCR of CDR3 regions built TCR beta libraries. Each CDR3 protein is one row after TCRdb ran MiXCR on the multiplex PCR reads. Among fewer than 450,000 distinct CDR3 sequences, over 12% were seen once, and the ten largest hold about 8.3%. Time point: newly diagnosed GD, antithyroid drugs for less than 3 months. After RNA was extracted from PBMCs, the TCR library was made from it. Graves' disease diagnoses used American Thyroid Association guidelines. Recruitment took place at an endocrinology department in Xi'an, China. The CDR3 is 11 residues long. Germline values: CDR1 WSHSY, CDR2 SAAADI. Trimming removed 10 bases at V and 9 bases at J, with 13 bases between. These same data were also listed under a study on T cells in Graves' hyperthyroidism and ophthalmopathy. From that report: Researchers found most expanded thyroid clonotypes above 0.001 in blood as well.

The input for sequencing was peripheral blood mononuclear cells (PBMCs), taken at new diagnosis, from a patient treated with antithyroid drugs. The source of this sequence is a middle-aged woman with Graves disease. This chain links TRBV10-2 with TRBJ2-1; D tentatively fits TRBD1 or TRBD2 (5 bases each). The CDR3 DNA is TGCGCCACCCAGAGGGGTGGTGAGCAGTTCTTC. Translation: CATQRGGEQFF.